This T cell receptor beta chain is drawn from a study of shared clonotypes between healthy human individuals. CDR1 and CDR2 (germline): SNHLY, FYNNEI. The V end lost 1 base, the J end lost 0 bases, and 7 bases lay between the germline ends. CDR3 length equals 15 residues. Only in-frame clones appear in the TCRdb table, and some are missing; sequencing was by immunoSEQ multiplex PCR. The data hold about a million clones, with around 77% observed a single time. A word on this clone: The likely explanation is a read error, given a far larger clone one base away. At the DNA level, this CDR3 is encoded by other sequences in the same sample as well.

Material: memory CD4+ T cells from PBMCs. Noted subset: CD45RA-negative fraction. This chain connects TRBV2 to TRBJ1-5, with unresolved D. The clonotype originates from a man aged 18 to 30 in good health. Some clones in this sample may be carry-over from other donors' samples. CDR3 in DNA: TGTGCCAGCAGTGAAGGTGGATTTAGCAATCAGCCCCAGCATTTT. Protein sequence: CASSEGGFSNQPQHF.